A single sample is the source of the 21 T cell receptor beta chains below, sequenced in a study of blood T cell repertoires in COVID-19. The table came from immunoSEQ multiplex PCR; TCRdb's copy has only in-frame clones and leaves some out. The table lists fewer than 600,000 clones, roughly 90% of them singletons. Sequenced material: PBMCs or T cells enriched from blood (not recorded which). The source of these receptors is a woman aged 40 to 49 who had recovered from COVID-19.

This rearrangement joins TRBV19 to TRBJ1-1, with D unresolved. Trimming left V 1 base short and J 10 bases short, with 10 bases between. CDR1 and CDR2 from the germline V gene are LNHDA and SQIVND (reference sequence). CDR3 length: 12 residues. The CDR3 coding sequence is TGTGCCAGTAGTATAGTTGCGGGGAGAGCTTTCTTT. Its translation is CASSIVAGRAFF.

V and J are TRBV30 and TRBJ1-6; no firm D call. V lost 0 bases and J 11 bases, leaving 8 bases between the germline ends. CDR3 size: 12 residues. Per the germline V gene, CDR1 is GTSNPN and CDR2 is SVGIG (reference sequence). The CDR3 coding sequence is TGTGCCTGGAGTGTGGCGGTACCACCCCTCCACTTT. Amino acid sequence: CAWSVAVPPLHF.

The chain is built from TRBV30 and TRBJ2-5, with 13 bases matching TRBD2. J lost 5 bases, V lost 7 bases, and 10 bases had no gene match. The germline CDR1 and CDR2 sequences are GTSNPN and SVGIG (reference sequence). CDR3 length: 15 amino acids. The CDR3 loop is CALGGLAGVWETQYF. In DNA, the CDR3 is TGTGCCTTGGGAGGACTAGCGGGAGTGTGGGAGACCCAGTACTTC.

The chain links TRBV2 to TRBJ2-7; tentative D call: TRBD2 (5 bases). This CDR3 is built from 12 residues. Germline CDR1 SNHLY, CDR2 FYNNEI. Trimming removed 2 bases from V and 12 bases from J, with 14 bases in between. CDR3 in DNA: TGTGCCAGCAGTGAAAGAAGGCAGGAGGCGTACTTC. This gives the protein CASSERRQEAYF.

This chain uses TRBV18 with TRBJ2-7, with TRBD2 matching 10 bases. Per the germline V gene, CDR1 is KGHSH and CDR2 is LQKENI. The J segment lost 7 bases and the V segment lost 3 bases, leaving 9 bases of the junction unmatched. This CDR3 region has 15 residues. The CDR3 coding sequence is TGTGCCAGCTCACCTCTTCTAGCGGGAGCGGGGGAGCAGTACTTC. Translation: CASSPLLAGAGEQYF.

The gene calls are TRBV5-8 and TRBJ2-7; 9 bases are a match to TRBD2. This CDR3 is 15 amino acids long. V was pared by 3 bases and J by 5 bases, with 9 bases of the junction left unmatched. From germline, CDR1 is SGHTS and CDR2 YDEGEE. Here the CDR3 DNA reads TGTGCCAGCAGCTCCTTTATAGCGGGAGCGAACGAGCAGTACTTC. Amino acid sequence: CASSSFIAGANEQYF.

The chain is built from TRBV7-8 and TRBJ1-5; 7 bases align to TRBD1. The CDR3 loop spans 14 amino acids. Germline assignment: CDR1 SGHVS and CDR2 FQNEAQ. V was pared by 5 bases and J by 9 bases, with 10 bases of the junction left unmatched. DNA for the CDR3: TGTGCCAGCAGCCCCAACGAAGGGGGCACGCCCCAGCATTTT. Its protein product is CASSPNEGGTPQHF. Combining the CDR3 with reference TRBV7-8 and TRBJ1-5 gives the whole variable domain GAGVSQSPRYKVAKRGQDVALRCDPISGHVSLFWYQQALGQGPEFLTYFQNEAQLDKSGLPSDRFFAERPEGSVSTLKIQRTQQEDSAVYLCASSPNEGGTPQHFGDGTRLSIL.

This clone showed up just once. The chain recombines TRBV12-3 or TRBV12-4 with TRBJ1-4, with 10 bases that match TRBD1. V was clipped by 5 bases and J by 16 bases; unmatched bases: 4. This CDR3 contains 11 residues. The CDR3 region has the DNA TGTGCCAGCAGTCAGGGGACAGGGGAGTTTTTT. Translation gives CASSQGTGEFF.

The CDR3 region is CASSVAGGGGYTF. CDR3 DNA sequence: TGTGCCAGCAGCGTAGCAGGGGGTGGCGGCTACACCTTC. The chain is built from TRBV9 and TRBJ1-2; 7 bases match TRBD1. The V gene end was trimmed by 0 bases and the J gene end by 8 bases; junction bases not matched to a gene: 4. The CDR3 has 13 residues. The V gene's germline CDR1 is SGDLS and CDR2 YYNGEE.

The rearrangement uses TRBV5-4 and TRBJ1-1, with D maybe TRBD1 (5 bases). The CDR3 is 15 residues long. In germline, CDR1 is SGHNT, CDR2 YYREEE (reference sequence). Trimming took off 4 bases at V and 1 base at J, with 14 bases between the two ends. The CDR3 bases are TGTGCCAGCAGCCCGGGGGTGACACAGAACACTGAAGCTTTCTTT. Its translation is CASSPGVTQNTEAFF. The full variable domain, completed using reference TRBV5-4 and TRBJ1-1, is ETGVTQSPTHLIKTRGQQVTLRCSSQSGHNTVSWYQQALGQGPQFIFQYYREEENGRGNFPPRFSGLQFPNYSSELNVNALELDDSALYLCASSPGVTQNTEAFFGQGTRLTVV.

The CDR3, as DNA: TGTGCCAGCAGTTATTCACAGTCTGACTATGGCTACACCTTC. Its translation: CASSYSQSDYGYTF. The chain has TRBV6-5 and TRBJ1-2, with D uncertain. Germline V gene lookup returns CDR1 MNHEY and CDR2 SVGAGI. The CDR3 length is 14 residues. Trimming left V 3 bases short and J 3 bases short, with 11 bases between.

This chain links TRBV13 with TRBJ2-1, with D possibly being TRBD2 (6 bases). This CDR3 spans 19 amino acids. Germline V lookup: CDR1 PRHDT, CDR2 FYEKMQ (reference sequence). The V and J ends lost 1 base and 0 bases respectively, with 19 bases between them. Here the CDR3 reads CASSLVVPRAGSSYNEQFF. In nucleotides, the CDR3 is TGTGCCAGCAGCTTAGTCGTACCGAGGGCGGGGAGCTCCTACAATGAGCAGTTCTTC. The full variable domain, its missing parts supplied by reference TRBV13 and TRBJ2-1, is AAGVIQSPRHLIKEKRETATLKCYPIPRHDTVYWYQQGPGQDPQFLISFYEKMQSDKGSIPDRFSAQQFSDYHSELNMSSLELGDSALYFCASSLVVPRAGSSYNEQFFGPGTRLTVL.

The V gene is TRBV7-2, the J gene TRBJ2-1; 9 bases are a match to TRBD2. J was trimmed by 1 base and V by 6 bases; bases with no gene match: 7. The CDR3 has 16 amino acids. Germline V gene lookup returns CDR1 SGHTA and CDR2 FQGNSA. In DNA form, the CDR3 reads TGTGCCAGCAGGCCTGTAGCGGGAGCTTCCTACAATGAGCAGTTCTTC. As protein: CASRPVAGASYNEQFF. The full variable domain, in which reference TRBV7-2 and TRBJ2-1 provide the parts outside the CDR3, is GAGVSQSPSNKVTEKGKDVELRCDPISGHTALYWYRQSLGQGLEFLIYFQGNSAPDKSGLPSDRFSAERTGGSVSTLTIQRTQQEDSAVYLCASRPVAGASYNEQFFGPGTRLTVL.

This chain connects TRBV3-1 (or the pseudogene TRBV3-2) to TRBJ2-5, with TRBD2 matching over 11 bases. CDR3 length: 15 amino acids. The V and J ends lost 11 bases and 2 bases, in that order; junction bases with no gene match: 10. CDR1 and CDR2 (germline): LGHDT, YNNKEL (reference sequence). The DNA of the CDR3 is TGTGCCGTCTCGTCGGGGACTAGCGGACAAGAGACCCAGTACTTC. This encodes CAVSSGTSGQETQYF.

The chain recombines TRBV9 with TRBJ2-1; possibly TRBD2 for D (5 bases). Per germline, CDR1 SGDLS and CDR2 YYNGEE. Trimming took off 4 bases at V and 6 bases at J, with 11 bases between the two ends. This CDR3 is 13 amino acids long. In nucleotides, the CDR3 is TGTGCCAGCAGCCAAAATCGGGGCAATGAGCAGTTCTTC. Its translation: CASSQNRGNEQFF.

The chain links TRBV11-1 to TRBJ1-1; TRBD1 matches 9 bases. The junction had 7 bases not matched to a gene; V was cut back by 7 bases and J by 1 base. CDR3 length: 15 residues. Germline V gene data show CDR1 as SGHAT and CDR2 as FQDESV (reference sequence). Here the CDR3 reads CASTLGTGRNTEAFF. CDR3 nucleotides: TGTGCCAGCACCCTAGGGACAGGGCGGAACACTGAAGCTTTCTTT.

The rearrangement links TRBV7-2 to TRBJ2-2; 10 nucleotides align to TRBD2. CDR3 length: 17 residues. Germline V gene sequence: CDR1 SGHTA, CDR2 FQGNSA. J gave up 6 bases and V 1 base, and 8 bases lay outside the gene matches. The CDR3 DNA follows: TGTGCCAGCAGCTTAGATCCTAGCGGGAGATCGGCCGGGGAGCTGTTTTTT. It codes for CASSLDPSGRSAGELFF.

The rearrangement joins TRBV11-2 to TRBJ2-1, with 7 positions matching TRBD2. CDR3 length: 15 amino acids. Germline trimming cut 2 bases from V and 8 bases from J; bases unmatched to any gene: 9. Germline CDR1 is SGHAT and CDR2 is FQNNGV. CDR3 DNA sequence: TGTGCCAGCAGCTTATTCGGCGGGAGTGGCGATGAGCAGTTCTTC. Its protein product is CASSLFGGSGDEQFF. The variable domain in full, with the rest retrieved from reference TRBV11-2 and TRBJ2-1, is EAGVAQSPRYKIIEKRQSVAFWCNPISGHATLYWYQQILGQGPKLLIQFQNNGVVDDSQLPKDRFSAERLKGVDSTLKIQPAKLEDSAVYLCASSLFGGSGDEQFFGPGTRLTVL.

The chain combines TRBV2 with TRBJ2-5, with TRBD2 identical over 8 bases. V lost 6 bases and J lost 1; bases outside the gene matches: 4. CDR1 and CDR2 from the germline V gene are SNHLY and FYNNEI. This CDR3 contains 14 residues. CDR3 loop: CASSYLAGQETQYF. As DNA, the CDR3 is TGTGCCAGCAGCTATCTAGCGGGCCAAGAGACCCAGTACTTC.

This chain joins TRBV12-3 or TRBV12-4 and TRBJ2-3; tentatively, D is TRBD2 (6 bases). Trimming pared 8 bases from V and 5 bases from J, leaving 11 bases between. This CDR3 is 12 amino acids long. The CDR3 nucleotides read TGTGCCAGCGGCGGGACCGGAGATACGCAGTATTTT. This gives the protein CASGGTGDTQYF.

V is TRBV7-2 and J is TRBJ1-4; D not resolved. Germline-derived CDR1 and CDR2 are SGHTA and FQGNSA. V lost 0 bases and J 4 bases, leaving 9 bases between the germline ends. The CDR3 runs 15 residues. The CDR3 sequence is CASSLARGDNEKLFF. The CDR3 bases are TGTGCCAGCAGCTTAGCGCGAGGAGATAATGAAAAACTGTTTTTT. Combining the CDR3 with reference TRBV7-2 and TRBJ1-4 gives the whole variable domain GAGVSQSPSNKVTEKGKDVELRCDPISGHTALYWYRQSLGQGLEFLIYFQGNSAPDKSGLPSDRFSAERTGGSVSTLTIQRTQQEDSAVYLCASSLARGDNEKLFFGSGTQLSVL.